A single sample is the source of the 10 T cell receptor beta chains below, sequenced in a study of T cell responses to AZD1222 COVID-19 vaccine. Clones were read by immunoSEQ multiplex PCR, and TCRdb kept only the in-frame ones, dropping some. This table has around 140,000 clones, 88% appearing once. Here the sequenced sample was peripheral blood, taken 28 days after the second dose of the MenACWY control vaccine. Receptors were obtained from an adult who received the MenACWY meningococcal vaccine as a control.

The gene calls are TRBV5-1 and TRBJ1-2, with 11 bases fitting TRBD1. After removal of 4 bases from V and 6 bases from J, the junction contained 11 bases not matched to a gene. Germline V gene lookup returns CDR1 SGHRS and CDR2 YFSETQ. The CDR3 totals 16 residues. CDR3 nucleotide sequence: TGCGCCAGCAGCCCCCGCGGGACAGGGGGGTGGGATGGCTACACCTTC. Translating gives CASSPRGTGGWDGYTF.

The chain couples TRBV27 to TRBJ1-1; D unclear. This CDR3 spans 15 amino acids. Germline V gene lookup returns CDR1 MNHEY and CDR2 SMNVEV (reference sequence). V lost 5 bases, J lost 4 bases, and 17 bases lay in between. This CDR3 is CASSDSEVWSTEAFF. The CDR3 coding sequence is TGTGCCAGCAGTGATTCTGAGGTGTGGAGCACTGAAGCTTTCTTT.

This clone was seen only a few times. V usage is TRBV19 and J usage is TRBJ2-1; D is unresolved. Germline V lookup: CDR1 LNHDA, CDR2 SQIVND (reference sequence). This CDR3 has 15 residues. Trimming shortened V by 3 bases and J by 0 bases, and 9 bases separated the two germline ends. The CDR3 region has the DNA TGTGCCAGTAGTATCAGGTCGGGCTCCTACAATGAGCAGTTCTTC. Its translation: CASSIRSGSYNEQFF.

This chain connects TRBV28 to TRBJ2-2; TRBD1 matches 7 bases. The CDR3 runs 14 residues. Trimming at V came to 6 bases and at J to 5 bases, leaving 6 bases not matched to a gene. CDR1 and CDR2 from the germline V gene are MDHEN and SYDVKM. CDR3 loop: CASSLTGATGELFF. CDR3 in DNA: TGTGCCAGCAGCCTTACAGGGGCAACCGGGGAGCTGTTTTTT.

The chain links TRBV5-1 to TRBJ2-3, with D uncertain. The ends were cut back, 3 bases at V and 2 bases at J, with 7 bases in the middle. This CDR3 is 13 amino acids long. Per the germline V gene, CDR1 is SGHRS and CDR2 is YFSETQ. In nucleotides, the CDR3 is TGCGCCAGCAGCTCTTTGACCACAGATACGCAGTATTTT. It codes for CASSSLTTDTQYF. Together with reference TRBV5-1 and TRBJ2-3, the CDR3 gives the full variable domain: KAGVTQTPRYLIKTRGQQVTLSCSPISGHRSVSWYQQTPGQGLQFLFEYFSETQRNKGNFPGRFSGRQFSNSRSEMNVSTLELGDSALYLCASSSLTTDTQYFGPGTRLTVL.

This chain uses TRBV6-5 with TRBJ1-3; D remains unclear. The V end was cut by 7 bases, the J end by 0 bases, with 10 bases between. The germline gives CDR1 MNHEY, CDR2 SVGAGI. This CDR3 contains 14 residues. CDR3 nucleotides: TGTGCCAGCATTATCGAACGCTCTGGAAACACCATATATTTT. Translated: CASIIERSGNTIYF.

The rearrangement links TRBV28 to TRBJ1-1; D possibly corresponds to TRBD1 (6 bases). Per germline, CDR1 MDHEN and CDR2 SYDVKM. The CDR3 is 12 residues long. V was clipped by 7 bases and J by 5 bases, with 11 bases between them. CDR3 region: CASNNQGTEAFF. The CDR3 DNA follows: TGTGCCAGCAATAATCAGGGGACTGAAGCTTTCTTT.

V usage is TRBV2 and J usage is TRBJ2-1; D may be TRBD2 (7 bases). The CDR3 sequence is 15 residues long. Germline loops: CDR1 SNHLY, CDR2 FYNNEI. V gave up 4 bases and J gave up 2 bases, with 12 bases separating them. For the CDR3, the DNA is TGTGCCAGCAGTGTTAAGGGGGGGACCTACAATGAGCAGTTCTTC. Residues: CASSVKGGTYNEQFF.

In its sample, this clone was seen a few times. The chain is built from TRBV10-3 and TRBJ1-2, with TRBD1 as a possible D gene (5 bases). Germline V gives CDR1 ENHRY, CDR2 SYGVKD. This CDR3 spans 15 amino acids. Trimming removed 4 bases from V and 5 bases from J, with 17 bases in between. CDR3 sequence: CAISVSQGGHYGYTF. CDR3 coding DNA: TGTGCCATCAGTGTAAGCCAGGGAGGTCATTATGGCTACACCTTC.

J is TRBJ1-5 and V is TRBV6-1; TRBD1 is a possible D gene (6 bases). CDR1 and CDR2 (germline): MNHNS, SASEGT. V shed 2 bases and J shed 4 bases, with 12 bases lying between them. The CDR3 length is 15 residues. CDR3 in amino acids: CASSEQGIANQPQHF. The CDR3, as DNA: TGTGCCAGCAGTGAACAGGGGATAGCAAATCAGCCCCAGCATTTT.